The source of this TCR beta chain is a study of blood T cell repertoires in COVID-19. Study background: Both acute and convalescent COVID-19 samples were obtained from the United States, Italy and Spain. From T cells, B-cell-depleted T cells, or PBMCs came the material, which was cDNA or gDNA.

Per the study methods: Quantification of nucleated cells was approximated via reference gene primer amplification. Sequenced by immunoSEQ multiplex PCR; TCRdb stores in-frame clones only, minus some. Clone size and the V and J calls come from that table; the DNA yielded D and trimming. The table shows under 200,000 clones, with around 81% occurring only once. The sample consisted of peripheral blood. The source is a human donor with acute or convalescent COVID-19. The donor label of this sample is uncertain.

CDR3 sequence (DNA): TGTGCCATCAATCTCCTCGGGTCCTACGAGCAGTACTTC. Its translation: CAINLLGSYEQYF. The genes are TRBV6-5 and TRBJ2-7; the D is unclear. V was trimmed by 10 bases and J by 1 base, leaving 14 bases between them. The V gene's germline CDR1 is MNHEY and CDR2 SVGAGI. CDR3 length equals 13 residues.